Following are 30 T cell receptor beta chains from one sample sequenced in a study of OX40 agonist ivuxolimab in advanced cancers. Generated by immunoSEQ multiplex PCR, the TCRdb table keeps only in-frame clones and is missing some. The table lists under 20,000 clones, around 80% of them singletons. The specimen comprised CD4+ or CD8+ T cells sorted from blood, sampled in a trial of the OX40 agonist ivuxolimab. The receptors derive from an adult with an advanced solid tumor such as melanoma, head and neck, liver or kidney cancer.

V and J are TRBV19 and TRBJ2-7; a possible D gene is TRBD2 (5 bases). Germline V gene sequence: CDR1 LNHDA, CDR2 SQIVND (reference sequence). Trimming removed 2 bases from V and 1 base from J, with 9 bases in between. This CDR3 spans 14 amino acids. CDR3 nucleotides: TGTGCCAGTAGTATATCCGGGGAGTCCTACGAGCAGTACTTC. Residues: CASSISGESYEQYF.

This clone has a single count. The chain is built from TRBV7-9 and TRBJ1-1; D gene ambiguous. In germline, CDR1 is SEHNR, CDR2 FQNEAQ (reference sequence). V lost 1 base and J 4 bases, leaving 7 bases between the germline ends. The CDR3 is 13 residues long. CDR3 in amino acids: CASSLGTGTEAFF. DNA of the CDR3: TGTGCCAGCAGCTTAGGGACTGGCACTGAAGCTTTCTTT.

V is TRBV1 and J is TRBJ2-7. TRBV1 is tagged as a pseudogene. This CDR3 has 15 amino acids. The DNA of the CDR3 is TGCACCAGCAGCCAAGATGGTGGGAAGGTCTACGAGCAGTACTTC. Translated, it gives CTSSQDGGKVYEQYF.

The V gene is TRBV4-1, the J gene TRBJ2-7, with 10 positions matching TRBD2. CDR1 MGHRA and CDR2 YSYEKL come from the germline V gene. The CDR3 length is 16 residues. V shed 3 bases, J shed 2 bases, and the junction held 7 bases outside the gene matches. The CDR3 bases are TGCGCCAGCAGCCAGGGACTAGCGACCCCCACCTACGAGCAGTACTTC. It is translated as CASSQGLATPTYEQYF.

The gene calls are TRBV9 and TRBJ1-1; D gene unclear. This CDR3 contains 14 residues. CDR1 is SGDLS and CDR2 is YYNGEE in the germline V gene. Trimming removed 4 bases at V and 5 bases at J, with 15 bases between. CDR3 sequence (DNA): TGTGCCAGCAGCATAAACTCAGGCCCTACTGAAGCTTTCTTT. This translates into CASSINSGPTEAFF. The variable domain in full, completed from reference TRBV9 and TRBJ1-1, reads DSGVTQTPKHLITATGQRVTLRCSPRSGDLSVYWYQQSLDQGLQFLIQYYNGEERAKGNILERFSAQQFPDLHSELNLSSLELGDSALYFCASSINSGPTEAFFGQGTRLTVV.

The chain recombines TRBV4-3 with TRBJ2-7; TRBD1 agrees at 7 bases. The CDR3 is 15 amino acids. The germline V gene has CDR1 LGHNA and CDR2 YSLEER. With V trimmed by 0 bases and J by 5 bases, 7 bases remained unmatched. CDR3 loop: CASSQDVGGVDEQYF. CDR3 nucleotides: TGCGCCAGCAGCCAAGATGTAGGGGGCGTCGACGAGCAGTACTTC.

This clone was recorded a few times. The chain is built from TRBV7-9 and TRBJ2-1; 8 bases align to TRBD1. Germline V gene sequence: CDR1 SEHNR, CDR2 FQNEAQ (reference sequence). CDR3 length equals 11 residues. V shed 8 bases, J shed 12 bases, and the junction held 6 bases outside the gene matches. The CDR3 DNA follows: TGTGCCAGCTCTCTTACAGGGGGGCAGTTCTTC. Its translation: CASSLTGGQFF.

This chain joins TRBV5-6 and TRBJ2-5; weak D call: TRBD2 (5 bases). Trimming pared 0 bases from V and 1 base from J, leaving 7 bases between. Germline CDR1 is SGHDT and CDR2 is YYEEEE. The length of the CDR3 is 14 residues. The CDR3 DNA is TGTGCCAGCAGCTTGGTTGGGAGCCAAGAGACCCAGTACTTC. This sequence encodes CASSLVGSQETQYF.

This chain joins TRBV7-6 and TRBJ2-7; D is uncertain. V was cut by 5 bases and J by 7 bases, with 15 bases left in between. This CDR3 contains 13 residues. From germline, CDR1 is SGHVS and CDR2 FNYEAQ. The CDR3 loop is CASSQITNYEQYF. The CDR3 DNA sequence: TGTGCCAGCAGCCAGATCACGAACTATGAGCAGTACTTC.

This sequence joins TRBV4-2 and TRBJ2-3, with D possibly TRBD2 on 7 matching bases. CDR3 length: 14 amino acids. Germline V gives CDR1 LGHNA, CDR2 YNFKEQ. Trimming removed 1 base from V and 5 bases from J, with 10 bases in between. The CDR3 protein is CASSQGGGGDTQYF. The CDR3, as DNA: TGTGCCAGCAGCCAAGGGGGGGGCGGAGATACGCAGTATTTT.

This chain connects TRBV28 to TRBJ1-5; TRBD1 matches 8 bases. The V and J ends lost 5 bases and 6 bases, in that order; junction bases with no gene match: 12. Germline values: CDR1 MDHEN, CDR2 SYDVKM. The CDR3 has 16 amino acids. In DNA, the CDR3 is TGTGCCAGCAGTGGGACAGGTGGATTAGGGGGTCAGCCCCAGCATTTT. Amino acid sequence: CASSGTGGLGGQPQHF. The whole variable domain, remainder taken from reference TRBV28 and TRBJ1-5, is DVKVTQSSRYLVKRTGEKVFLECVQDMDHENMFWYRQDPGLGLRLIYFSYDVKMKEKGDIPEGYSVSREKKERFSLILESASTNQTSMYLCASSGTGGLGGQPQHFGDGTRLSIL.

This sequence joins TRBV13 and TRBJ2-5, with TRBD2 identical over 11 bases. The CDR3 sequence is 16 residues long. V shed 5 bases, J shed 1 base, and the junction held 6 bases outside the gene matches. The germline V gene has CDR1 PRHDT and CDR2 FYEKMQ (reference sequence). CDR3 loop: CASSPWTSGLQETQYF. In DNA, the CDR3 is TGTGCCAGCAGCCCTTGGACTAGCGGGCTCCAAGAGACCCAGTACTTC.

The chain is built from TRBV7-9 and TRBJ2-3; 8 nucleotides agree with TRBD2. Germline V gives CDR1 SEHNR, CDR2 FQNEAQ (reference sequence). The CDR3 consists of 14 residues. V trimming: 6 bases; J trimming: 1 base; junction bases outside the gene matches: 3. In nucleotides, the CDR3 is TGTGCCAGCAGTGGTAGCGGGGGCACAGATACGCAGTATTTT. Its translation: CASSGSGGTDTQYF.

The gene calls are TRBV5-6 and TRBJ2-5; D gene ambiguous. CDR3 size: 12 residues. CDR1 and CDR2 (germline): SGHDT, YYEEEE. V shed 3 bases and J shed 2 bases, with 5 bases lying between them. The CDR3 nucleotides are TGTGCCAGCAGCTGGGATCAAGAGACCCAGTACTTC. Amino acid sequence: CASSWDQETQYF. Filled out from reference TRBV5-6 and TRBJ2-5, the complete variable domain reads DAGVTQSPTHLIKTRGQQVTLRCSPKSGHDTVSWYQQALGQGPQFIFQYYEEEERQRGNFPDRFSGHQFPNYSSELNVNALLLGDSALYLCASSWDQETQYFGPGTRLLVL.

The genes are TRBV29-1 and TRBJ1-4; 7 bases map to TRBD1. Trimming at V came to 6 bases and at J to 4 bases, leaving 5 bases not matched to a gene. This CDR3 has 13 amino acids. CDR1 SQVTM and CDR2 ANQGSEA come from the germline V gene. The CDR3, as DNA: TGCAGCGTAAACCGGGACAGTAATGAAAAACTGTTTTTT. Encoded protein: CSVNRDSNEKLFF.

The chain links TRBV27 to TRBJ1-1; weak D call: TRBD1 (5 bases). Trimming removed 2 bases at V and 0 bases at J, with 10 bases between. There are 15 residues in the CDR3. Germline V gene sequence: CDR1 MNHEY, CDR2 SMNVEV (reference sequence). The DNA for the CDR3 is TGTGCCAGCAGTTTAGATGGGGCTTTGAACACTGAAGCTTTCTTT. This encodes CASSLDGALNTEAFF.

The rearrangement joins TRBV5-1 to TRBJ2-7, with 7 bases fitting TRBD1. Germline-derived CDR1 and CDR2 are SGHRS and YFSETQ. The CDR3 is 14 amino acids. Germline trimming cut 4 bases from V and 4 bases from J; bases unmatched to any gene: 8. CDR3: CASSRTGEWYEQYF. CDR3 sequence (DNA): TGCGCCAGCAGCAGAACAGGGGAATGGTACGAGCAGTACTTC.

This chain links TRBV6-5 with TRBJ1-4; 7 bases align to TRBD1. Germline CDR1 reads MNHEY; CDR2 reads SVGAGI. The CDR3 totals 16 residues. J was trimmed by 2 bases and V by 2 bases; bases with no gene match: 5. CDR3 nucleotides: TGTGCCAGCAGTTACGATGACAGGGCGACTAATGAAAAACTGTTTTTT. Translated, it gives CASSYDDRATNEKLFF.

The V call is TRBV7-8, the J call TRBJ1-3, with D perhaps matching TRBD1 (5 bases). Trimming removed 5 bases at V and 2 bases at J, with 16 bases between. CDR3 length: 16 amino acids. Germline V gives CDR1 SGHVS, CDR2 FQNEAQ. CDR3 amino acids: CASSPTIGGAGNTIYF. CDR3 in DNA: TGTGCCAGCAGCCCGACCATTGGGGGGGCTGGAAACACCATATATTTT.

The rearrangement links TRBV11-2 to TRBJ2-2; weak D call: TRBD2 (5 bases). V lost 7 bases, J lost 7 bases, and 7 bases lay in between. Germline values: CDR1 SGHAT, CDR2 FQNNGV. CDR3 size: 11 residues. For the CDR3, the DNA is TGTGCCAGCACCGGAGGCGGGGAGCTGTTTTTT. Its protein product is CASTGGGELFF.

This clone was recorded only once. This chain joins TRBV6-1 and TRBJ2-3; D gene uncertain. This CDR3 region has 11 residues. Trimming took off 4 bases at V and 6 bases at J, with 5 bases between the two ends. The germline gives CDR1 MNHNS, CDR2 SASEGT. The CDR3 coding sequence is TGTGCCAGCAGTGCAGCGGATACGCAGTATTTT. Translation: CASSAADTQYF.

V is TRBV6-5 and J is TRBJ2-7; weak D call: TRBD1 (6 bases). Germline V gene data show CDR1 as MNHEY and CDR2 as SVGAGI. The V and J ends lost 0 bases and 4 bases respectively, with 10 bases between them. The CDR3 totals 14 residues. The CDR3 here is CASSYSEGGYEQYF. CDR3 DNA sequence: TGTGCCAGCAGTTACTCTGAAGGGGGTTACGAGCAGTACTTC.

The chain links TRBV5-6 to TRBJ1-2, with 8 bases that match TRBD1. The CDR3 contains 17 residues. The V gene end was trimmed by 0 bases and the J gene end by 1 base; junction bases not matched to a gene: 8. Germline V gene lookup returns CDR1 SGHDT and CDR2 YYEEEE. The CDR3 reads CASSLGWGQEINYGYTF. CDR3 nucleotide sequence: TGTGCCAGCAGCTTGGGGTGGGGACAGGAGATTAACTATGGCTACACCTTC.

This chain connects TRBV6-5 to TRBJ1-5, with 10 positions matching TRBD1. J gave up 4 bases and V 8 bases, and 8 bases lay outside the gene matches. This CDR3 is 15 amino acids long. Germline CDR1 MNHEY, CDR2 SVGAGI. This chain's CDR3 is CASGWDRGKNQPQHF. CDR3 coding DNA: TGTGCCAGCGGATGGGACAGGGGTAAGAATCAGCCCCAGCATTTT.

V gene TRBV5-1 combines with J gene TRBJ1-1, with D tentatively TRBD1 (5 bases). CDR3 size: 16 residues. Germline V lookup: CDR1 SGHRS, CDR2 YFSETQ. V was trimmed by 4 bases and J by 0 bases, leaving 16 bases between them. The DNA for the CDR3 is TGCGCCAGCAGCCCCGAGGCAGGGACCCTGAACACTGAAGCTTTCTTT. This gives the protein CASSPEAGTLNTEAFF.

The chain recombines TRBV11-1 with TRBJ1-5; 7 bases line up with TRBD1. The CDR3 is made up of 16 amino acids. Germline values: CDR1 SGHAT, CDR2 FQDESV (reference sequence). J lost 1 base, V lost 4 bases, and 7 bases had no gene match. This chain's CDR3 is CASSSDRSESNQPQHF. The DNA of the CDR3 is TGTGCCAGCAGCTCGGACAGGTCCGAGAGCAATCAGCCCCAGCATTTT.

CDR3 nucleotide sequence: TGTGCCAGCAGTTACAGCGAGACCCTACGCGAGCAGTACTTC. It encodes CASSYSETLREQYF. This chain links TRBV6-5 with TRBJ2-7; no definite D call. Germline V CDR1 and CDR2: MNHEY, SVGAGI. The germline V and J ends were trimmed by 2 bases and 6 bases, with 14 bases remaining between them. This CDR3 comprises 14 residues.

The CDR3 reads CASGFGTLSTDTQYF. DNA of the CDR3: TGTGCTAGTGGTTTCGGGACTCTTAGCACAGATACGCAGTATTTT. The chain joins TRBV12-5 to TRBJ2-3; the D gene is possibly TRBD2 (6 bases). The length of the CDR3 is 15 residues. Germline lookup yields CDR1 LGHNT and CDR2 FRNRAP. V was cut by 3 bases and J by 0 bases, with 10 bases left in between.

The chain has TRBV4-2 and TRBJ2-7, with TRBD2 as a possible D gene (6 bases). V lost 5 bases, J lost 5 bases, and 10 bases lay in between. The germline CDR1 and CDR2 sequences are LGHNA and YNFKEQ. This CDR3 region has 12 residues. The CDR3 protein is CASSSGENEQYF. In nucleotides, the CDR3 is TGTGCCAGCAGCTCGGGGGAGAACGAGCAGTACTTC.

The CDR3 nucleotides are TGCGCCAGCAGTGAGTCGGGACAGGGGGGCGAGCAGTACTTC. Its translation: CASSESGQGGEQYF. The chain is built from TRBV10-1 and TRBJ2-7; TRBD1 matches 11 bases. Germline trimming cut 0 bases from V and 6 bases from J; bases unmatched to any gene: 1. CDR1 is WNHNN, CDR2 SYGVQD, per germline (reference sequence). The CDR3 contains 14 residues.